The entry that follows covers one TCR beta chain sequence. This sample is drawn from a study of blood T cell repertoires in COVID-19. Here immunoSEQ multiplex PCR was the method, and the copy in TCRdb shows in-frame clones only, minus some. The repertoire has roughly 200,000 clones, approximately 83% of them found once; the top ten carry less than 2%. CDR1 SQVTM and CDR2 ANQGSEA come from the germline V gene. V was trimmed by 2 bases and J by 0 bases, leaving 8 bases between them. This CDR3 is built from 13 residues. Source material: peripheral blood. V usage is TRBV29-1 and J usage is TRBJ2-7; D call uncertain. The source of this sequence is a human donor in a cohort sampled during active COVID-19. The CDR3, as DNA: TGCAGCGTTGAATTAGCTCTCTCCTACGAGCAGTACTTC. Amino acid sequence: CSVELALSYEQYF.